The entry below gives a single T cell receptor (beta chain) sequence along with its context. Its matching antigen is unknown. The CDR3 runs to 14 residues. Germline CDR1 is SEHNR and CDR2 is FQNEAQ (reference sequence). V lost 0 bases to trimming and J lost 8 bases, with 14 bases between them. This sample is part of a study of shared clonotypes between healthy human individuals. At the level of the study: CD4 naive cells filled three plates per donor, CD4 memory three, CD8 naive two and CD8 memory one. Notes on the study in general: Roughly 5% of naive CD4 clonotypes were common to a handful of donors. Only blood underwent sampling, and tissue repertoires likely differ. The small donor group covered limited genetic and exposure diversity.

Naive CD8 cells lacked CD45RO, underwent positive selection for CCR7 and left out terminally differentiated effector memory CD45RA+ cells. TCRdb's table, derived via immunoSEQ multiplex PCR, lists solely in-frame clones and lacks some. The table lists about 1,900,000 clones, approximately 94% of them singletons. The chain carries TRBV7-9 and TRBJ2-7; possible D gene TRBD2, 6 bases. This clonotype was obtained from a young man in good health. Material for sequencing was naive CD8+ T cells sorted from blood. The CDR3 region has the DNA TGTGCCAGCAGCTTAGCGGTGGAGGGATGGAAGCAGTACTTC. Translation: CASSLAVEGWKQYF.